Following are 8 T cell receptor beta chains from one sample sequenced in a study of shared clonotypes between healthy human individuals. As defined, naive CD8 cells were CD45RO-negative and positively selected for CCR7, with terminally differentiated effector memory CD45RA+ cells excluded. Assay: immunoSEQ multiplex PCR; the TCRdb copy retains only in-frame clones and omits some. In the table there are some 630,000 clones, 95% to 97% of which are singletons. The sample taken for sequencing was naive CD8+ T cells sorted from blood. These receptors were taken from a woman aged 25 to 39 in good health.

The CDR3 DNA reads as TGTGCCATCAGTGAAGGAGCGGGCAATGAGCAGTTCTTC. Translation gives CAISEGAGNEQFF. The chain uses TRBV10-3 and TRBJ2-1; D may be TRBD2 (6 bases). CDR1 is ENHRY, CDR2 SYGVKD, per germline. With 3 bases removed from V and 6 bases from J, the gap between germline ends came to 9 bases. The CDR3 loop spans 13 amino acids.

The chain has TRBV6-6 and TRBJ2-7; D possibly corresponds to TRBD2 (6 bases). Germline V CDR1 and CDR2: MNHNY, SVGAGI (reference sequence). V lost 0 bases to trimming and J lost 2 bases, with 11 bases between them. The CDR3 is made up of 15 amino acids. As DNA, the CDR3 is TGTGCCAGCAGTTACTCGGTGAGACTAGCCTACGAGCAGTACTTC. It codes for CASSYSVRLAYEQYF.

V and J are TRBV27 and TRBJ2-2; D remains ambiguous. The CDR3 contains 13 residues. The ends were cut back, 10 bases at V and 4 bases at J, with 13 bases in the middle. The germline V gene encodes CDR1 MNHEY and CDR2 SMNVEV (reference sequence). The CDR3 nucleotides are TGTGCCACCCGACCAGGCACCACCGGGGAGCTGTTTTTT. Protein product: CATRPGTTGELFF.

This chain uses TRBV27 with TRBJ2-3, with a tentative D call TRBD2 (5 bases). V dropped 2 bases and J dropped 4 bases, with 10 bases sitting between them. The CDR3 loop spans 14 amino acids. From germline, CDR1 is MNHEY and CDR2 SMNVEV (reference sequence). The DNA for the CDR3 is TGTGCCAGCAGTTTAGTGGGAGAGGCAGATACGCAGTATTTT. Encoded protein: CASSLVGEADTQYF.

The chain is built from TRBV6-1 and TRBJ2-7; a possible D gene is TRBD2 (6 bases). The CDR3 is 14 residues long. Germline lookup yields CDR1 MNHNS and CDR2 SASEGT. The V and J ends lost 9 bases and 0 bases respectively, with 15 bases between them. This CDR3 is CASSDGLFSYEQYF. As DNA, the CDR3 is TGTGCCAGTAGCGACGGACTATTCTCCTACGAGCAGTACTTC.

The V and J genes are TRBV13 and TRBJ2-7; D remains unclear. The CDR3 spans 12 residues. Looked up from germline, CDR1 is PRHDT and CDR2 is FYEKMQ (reference sequence). The ends were cut back, 1 base at V and 5 bases at J, with 6 bases in the middle. The CDR3, as DNA: TGTGCCAGCAGCTTAGTAGGGAACGAGCAGTACTTC. Amino acid sequence: CASSLVGNEQYF.

The gene calls are TRBV27 and TRBJ2-1, with D maybe TRBD2 (6 bases). V lost 9 bases, J lost 10 bases, and 25 bases lay in between. Germline V gene sequence: CDR1 MNHEY, CDR2 SMNVEV (reference sequence). CDR3 length: 15 amino acids. CDR3 residues: CARSTSGSPIWEQFF. CDR3 in DNA: TGTGCCAGATCAACGTCCGGGAGTCCAATATGGGAGCAGTTCTTC.

CDR3 sequence (DNA): TGTGCCAGTAGCCAGAATTACAGGGGCCCGACGGATGGCTACACCTTC. It specifies CASSQNYRGPTDGYTF. The chain links TRBV19 to TRBJ1-2; 7 bases are a match to TRBD1. This CDR3 comprises 16 residues. V shed 6 bases, J shed 6 bases, and the junction held 16 bases outside the gene matches. The germline CDR1 and CDR2 sequences are LNHDA and SQIVND (reference sequence).